This T cell receptor (beta chain) was sequenced during a study of T-cell memory formation after mild COVID-19 (dated by TCRdb to the early 2020s). For the study in its entirety: TCR sequence clusters from the two donors were largely donor specific. Two young, previously healthy adult volunteers, one female and one male, were included in the cohort. T-cell clones expanding and contracting after mild COVID-19 in two donors were tracked by longitudinal TCRalpha and TCRbeta repertoire sequencing.

Ficoll-Paque density gradient centrifugation was used to isolate PBMCs. The CDR3 goes from the cysteine to the phenylalanine over 15 residues. This entry keeps only the CDR3 DNA: 45 bases, framed from base 1. V is cut back by 1 base and J by 5 bases, with 5 bases in the junction unmatched. TCRdb lists the instrument as Illumina NovaSeq 6000. Using 5'RACE with constant-segment primers, TCRalpha and TCRbeta cDNA libraries were constructed, with sample barcodes and unique molecular identifiers added in the process. Trizol reagent was used to extract RNA from every sample. Amplification of the libraries took two PCR steps, and the second step added a second sample barcode plus Illumina TruSeq adapters. Sequencing of the libraries was done on an Illumina NovaSeq, producing 2 x 150 bp paired-end reads. Processing in the source paper ran as follows. Reads were demultiplexed and collapsed into UMI-guided consensus sequences with migec v1.2.7. Using mixcr v2.1.11, the UMI consensuses were aligned to TRA and TRB V and J templates and assembled into clonotypes. Clonotypes were classified as expanded or contracted when called significant by both edgeR and NoisET, with noise models trained on biological replicates. edgeR calls used a false discovery rate-adjusted p below 0.01 and a log2 fold-change threshold of 1. PCA with hierarchical clustering of max-normalized trajectories of the 1000 most abundant clonotypes was used as exploratory dynamics analysis. The CD4 or CD8 phenotype of responding clones was assigned using the separately sequenced CD4+ and CD8+ repertoires. TCRdb redid the processing of the public reads, applying fastp at Q25 and MiXCR, and retained in-frame beta chains. Merged by CDR3 protein, the rows form single entries marked with the most common genes and DNA. The V and J calls, along with clone size, are taken from TCRdb and not from the paper's own processing. The sample profile shows hundreds of thousands of distinct CDR3 sequences; approximately 25% of them were found once. The ten largest clones add up to around 12% of the sample.

Summary of the overall study and its limitations: Whether the second-wave clones peaking on day 37 were SARS-CoV-2 specific was not confirmed. Some responding clones were detected in pre-infection memory, suggesting pre-existing cross-reactive memory T cells joined the SARS-CoV-2 response. The study included only two mild cases, and larger cohorts that include severe cases with pre-infection samples were judged to be necessary. Contracting CD4+ clones turned up mainly in the CM and EM memory subsets, whereas EMRA was where CD8+ clones were enriched. Balanced CD4/CD8 phenotypes were observed for clones contracting from day 15 to 85, whereas a bias towards CD4+ was observed for a second wave of clones expanding from day 15 to 37.

For this clonotype: No antigen is known for it. No much larger clonotype is one base removed from it; base qualities were not supplied.

The sequence was collected from an adult woman who had mild COVID-19 (a few samples of this study predate the infection). The sample titles of this study are shuffled in the database, so cell type and time point are left out; the donor was told from shared clones. The material sequenced was PBMCs or a T cell subset sorted from them (not recorded which). The chain was built from TRBV12-3 or TRBV12-4 and TRBJ1-1; TRBD1 aligns with 9 central bases. The CDR3 has the sequence CASSLGQGVGTEAFF. The nucleotides read TGTGCCAGCAGTTTAGGACAGGGGGTCGGAACTGAAGCTTTCTTT.